The clone carrying this T cell receptor (beta chain) has just a few counts. This entry belongs to a study of blood T cell repertoires in COVID-19. Profiling relied on immunoSEQ multiplex PCR, and the TCRdb table lists in-frame clones only, not all of them. Found here are around 200,000 clones, about 88% of them singletons; the top ten hold approximately 4%. The CDR3 extends over 16 amino acids. The germline V gene encodes CDR1 ENHRY and CDR2 SYGVKD. Germline trimming cut 2 bases from V and 0 bases from J; bases unmatched to any gene: 1. Specimen: PBMCs or T cells enriched from blood (not recorded which). The genes are TRBV10-3 and TRBJ1-3; 10 bases align to TRBD1. This sequence was found in a woman aged 25 to 45 who had been exposed to COVID-19. The CDR3 region has the DNA TGTGCCATCAGTGAGGGGACAGGGGCCTCTGGAAACACCATATATTTT. Amino acid sequence: CAISEGTGASGNTIYF.